The source of this T cell receptor (beta chain) is a study of blood T cell repertoires in COVID-19. Study in general: Specimens from acute and convalescent COVID-19 originated in the United States, Italy and Spain. PBMCs, B-cell-depleted T cells, or T cells provided the cDNA or gDNA that made up the material.

Measured with immunoSEQ multiplex PCR; TCRdb has only the in-frame clones, and not every one. The sample consists of 200,000 to 250,000 clones, 85% to 90% of them appearing once. Between the trimmed V and J ends, which lost 2 bases and 0 bases, there was a span of 9 bases. There are 15 residues in the CDR3. Germline V gene data show CDR1 as SGHKS and CDR2 as YYEKEE (reference sequence). Followed longitudinally, the Seattle patients had been enrolled during active infection. Specimen: peripheral blood. This clonotype was obtained from a man aged 45-60 years with COVID-19, enrolled during active disease. This chain links TRBV5-5 with TRBJ1-3; D is perhaps TRBD1 (6 bases). For the CDR3, the DNA is TGTGCCAGCAGCTTAGGACAGATCTCTGGAAACACCATATATTTT. Translation gives CASSLGQISGNTIYF.